This T cell receptor beta chain was obtained from a study of blood T cell repertoires in COVID-19. As handled by the study authors: The assay estimated nucleated cells by amplifying reference gene primers. Here immunoSEQ multiplex PCR was the method, and the copy in TCRdb shows in-frame clones only, minus some. That table is the source of V, J and clone size, and D and trimming were worked out from the DNA. This table holds 200,000 to 250,000 clones, about 83% found once. This CDR3 is built from 14 residues. Germline loops: CDR1 SGHAT, CDR2 FQDESV (reference sequence). V dropped 6 bases and J dropped 2 bases, with 12 bases sitting between them.

V and J are TRBV11-1 and TRBJ2-3; D is possibly TRBD2 (7 bases). The sequencing sample was made of peripheral blood. The receptor's source is a man at least 80 years old with acute or convalescent COVID-19. CDR3 region: CASRRGPDTDTQYF. CDR3 in DNA: TGTGCCAGCAGGCGGGGGCCCGACACAGATACGCAGTATTTT.